This TCR beta chain was documented in a study of post-analysis software for immune sequencing data. About the research overall: Courses of disease covered relapsing-remitting, secondary progressive and progressive-relapsing multiple sclerosis.

Overall study findings and caveats: F-measure co-clustering was strong for batch-matched samples. Multiple sclerosis patients showed significantly lower normalized Chao1 diversity than controls did. TRBV5-6, TRBV5-1 and TRBV20-1 were among five TRBV segments more frequent in patients than controls.

Unique molecular identifiers tagged the TCR beta cDNA libraries. Using its own MiXCR run on the PCR reads, TCRdb lists one record per CDR3 protein. The sample yields about 770,000 distinct CDR3 sequences, about half seen once. Germline V gene sequence: CDR1 SGHRS, CDR2 YFSETQ. This CDR3 region has 14 residues. V shed 4 bases and J shed 10 bases, with 18 bases lying between them. In its sample, this clonotype was seen once. Its target is not known. This TCR was sampled from a girl aged 10 to 17 with multiple sclerosis. The sample taken for sequencing was blood. The V gene is TRBV5-1, the J gene TRBJ2-1; D gene unclear. The CDR3 DNA sequence: TGCGCCAGCAGCGGGTCCCTTACAGACGCGGAGCAGTTCTTC. It encodes CASSGSLTDAEQFF.